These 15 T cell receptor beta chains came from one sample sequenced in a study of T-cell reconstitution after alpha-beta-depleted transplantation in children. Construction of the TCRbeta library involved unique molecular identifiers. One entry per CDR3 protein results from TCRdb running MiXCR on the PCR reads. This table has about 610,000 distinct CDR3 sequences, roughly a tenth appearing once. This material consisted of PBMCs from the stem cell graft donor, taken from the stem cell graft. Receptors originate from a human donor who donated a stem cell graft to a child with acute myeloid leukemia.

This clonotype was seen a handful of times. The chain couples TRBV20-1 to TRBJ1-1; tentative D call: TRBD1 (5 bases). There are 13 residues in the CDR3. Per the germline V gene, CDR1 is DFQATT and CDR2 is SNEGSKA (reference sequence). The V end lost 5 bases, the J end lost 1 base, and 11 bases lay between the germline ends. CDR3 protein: CSAAGRANTEAFF. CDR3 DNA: TGCAGTGCTGCGGGACGGGCGAACACTGAAGCTTTCTTT.

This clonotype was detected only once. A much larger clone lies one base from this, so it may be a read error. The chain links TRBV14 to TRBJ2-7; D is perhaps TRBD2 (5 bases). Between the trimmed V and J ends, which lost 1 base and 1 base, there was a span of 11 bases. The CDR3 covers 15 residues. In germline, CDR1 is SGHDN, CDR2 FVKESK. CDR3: CASSQVEATSYEQYF. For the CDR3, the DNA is TGTGCCAGCAGCCAAGTGGAGGCTACTTCCTACGAGCAGTACTTC.

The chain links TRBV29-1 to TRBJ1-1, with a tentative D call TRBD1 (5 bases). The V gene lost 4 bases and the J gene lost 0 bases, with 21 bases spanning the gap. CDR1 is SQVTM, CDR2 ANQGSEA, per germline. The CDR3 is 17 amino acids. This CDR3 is CSVVALSPGTLNTEAFF. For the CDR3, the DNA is TGCAGCGTTGTGGCCCTCAGTCCCGGGACTCTGAACACTGAAGCTTTCTTT.

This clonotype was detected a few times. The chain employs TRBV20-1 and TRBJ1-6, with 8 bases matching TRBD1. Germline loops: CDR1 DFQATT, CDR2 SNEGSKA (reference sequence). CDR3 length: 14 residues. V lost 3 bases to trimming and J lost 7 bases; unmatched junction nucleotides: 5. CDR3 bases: TGCAGTGCTAGGGGACAGGTGGGAAATTCACCCCTCCACTTT. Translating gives CSARGQVGNSPLHF.

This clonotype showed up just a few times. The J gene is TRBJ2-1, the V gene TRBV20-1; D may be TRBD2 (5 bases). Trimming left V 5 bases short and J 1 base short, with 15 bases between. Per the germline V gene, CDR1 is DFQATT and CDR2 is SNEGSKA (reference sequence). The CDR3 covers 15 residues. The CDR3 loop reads CSARWAGGSYNEQFF. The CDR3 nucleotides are TGCAGTGCTCGATGGGCTGGCGGGTCCTACAATGAGCAGTTCTTC.

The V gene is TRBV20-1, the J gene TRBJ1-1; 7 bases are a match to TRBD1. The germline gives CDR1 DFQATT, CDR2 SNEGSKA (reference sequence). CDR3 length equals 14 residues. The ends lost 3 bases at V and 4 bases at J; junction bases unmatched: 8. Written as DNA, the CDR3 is TGCAGTGCTAGGGACCGACAGGGCCCCACTGAAGCTTTCTTT. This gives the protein CSARDRQGPTEAFF.

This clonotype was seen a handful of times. DNA for the CDR3: TGTGCCAGCAGCCGAGGACTAGCGGGAGGGCCCTACAATGAGCAGTTCTTC. As protein: CASSRGLAGGPYNEQFF. The chain recombines TRBV6-1 with TRBJ2-1, with 15 bases aligning to TRBD2. The CDR3 is 17 amino acids. CDR1 and CDR2 (germline): MNHNS, SASEGT. The ends lost 6 bases at V and 2 bases at J; junction bases unmatched: 5.

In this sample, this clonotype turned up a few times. The CDR3 sequence: CSVEEGTGVVYGYTF. CDR3 bases: TGCAGCGTTGAAGAAGGGACAGGGGTAGTGTATGGCTACACCTTC. This chain links TRBV29-1 with TRBJ1-2; 10 bases fit TRBD1. This CDR3 has 15 amino acids. Germline-derived CDR1 and CDR2 are SQVTM and ANQGSEA. The V gene end was trimmed by 0 bases and the J gene end by 5 bases; junction bases not matched to a gene: 6. Based on the CDR3 plus reference TRBV29-1 and TRBJ1-2, the full variable domain is SAVISQKPSRDICQRGTSLTIQCQVDSQVTMMFWYRQQPGQSLTLIATANQGSEATYESGFVIDKFPISRPNLTFSTLTVSNMSPEDSSIYLCSVEEGTGVVYGYTFGSGTRLTVV.

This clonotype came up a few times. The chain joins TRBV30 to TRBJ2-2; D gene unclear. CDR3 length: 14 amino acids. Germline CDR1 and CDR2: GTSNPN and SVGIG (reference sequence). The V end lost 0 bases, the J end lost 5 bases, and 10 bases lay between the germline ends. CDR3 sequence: CAWSVSTTTGELFF. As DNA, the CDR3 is TGTGCCTGGAGTGTATCGACAACGACCGGGGAGCTGTTTTTT. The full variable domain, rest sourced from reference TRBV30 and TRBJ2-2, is SQTIHQWPATLVQPVGSPLSLECTVEGTSNPNLYWYRQAAGRGLQLLFYSVGIGQISSEVPQNLSASRPQDRQFILSSKKLLLSDSGFYLCAWSVSTTTGELFFGEGSRLTVL.

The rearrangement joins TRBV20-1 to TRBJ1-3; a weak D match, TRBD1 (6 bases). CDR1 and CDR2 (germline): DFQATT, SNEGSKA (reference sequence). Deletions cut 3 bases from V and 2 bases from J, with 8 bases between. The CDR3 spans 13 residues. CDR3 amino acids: CSASRGAGNTIYF. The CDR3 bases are TGCAGTGCTAGCAGGGGAGCTGGAAACACCATATATTTT.

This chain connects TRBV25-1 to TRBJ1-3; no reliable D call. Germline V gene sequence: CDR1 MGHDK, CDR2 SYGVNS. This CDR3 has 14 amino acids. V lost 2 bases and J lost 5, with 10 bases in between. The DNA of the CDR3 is TGTGCCAGCAGTGAACACGAAAACCGAAACACCATATATTTT. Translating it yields CASSEHENRNTIYF.

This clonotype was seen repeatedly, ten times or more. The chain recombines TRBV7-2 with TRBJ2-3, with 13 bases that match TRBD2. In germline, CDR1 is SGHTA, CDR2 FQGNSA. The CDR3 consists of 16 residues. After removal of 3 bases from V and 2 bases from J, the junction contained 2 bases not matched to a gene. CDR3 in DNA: TGTGCCAGCAGCTTGACTAGCGGGAGGCCCACAGATACGCAGTATTTT. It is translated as CASSLTSGRPTDTQYF. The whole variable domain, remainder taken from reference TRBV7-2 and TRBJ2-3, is GAGVSQSPSNKVTEKGKDVELRCDPISGHTALYWYRQSLGQGLEFLIYFQGNSAPDKSGLPSDRFSAERTGGSVSTLTIQRTQQEDSAVYLCASSLTSGRPTDTQYFGPGTRLTVL.

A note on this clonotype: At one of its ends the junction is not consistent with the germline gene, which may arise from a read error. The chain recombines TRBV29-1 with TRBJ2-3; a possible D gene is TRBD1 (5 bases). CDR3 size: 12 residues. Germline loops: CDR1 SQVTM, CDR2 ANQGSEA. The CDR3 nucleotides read TGCAGCCCGGCAGCGCCAACAGGTACGCAGTATTTT. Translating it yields CSPAAPTGTQYF.

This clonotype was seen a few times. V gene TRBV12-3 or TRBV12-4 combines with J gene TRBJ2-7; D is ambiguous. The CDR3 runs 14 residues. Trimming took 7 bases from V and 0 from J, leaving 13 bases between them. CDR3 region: CASMTGSYSYEQYF. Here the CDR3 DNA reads TGTGCCAGCATGACGGGTTCTTACTCCTACGAGCAGTACTTC.

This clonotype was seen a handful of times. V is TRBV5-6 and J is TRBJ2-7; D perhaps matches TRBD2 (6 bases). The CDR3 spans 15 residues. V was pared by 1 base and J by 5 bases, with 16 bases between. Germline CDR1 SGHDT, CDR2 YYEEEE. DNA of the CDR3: TGTGCCAGCAGCTTGTGGGTAGCGGAGCCCCACGAGCAGTACTTC. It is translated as CASSLWVAEPHEQYF.